Below, 31 T cell receptor beta chains from the same sample are listed, as sequenced in a study of response to subunit inactivated influenza vaccine (dated by TCRdb to the late 2010s). The library was made by RT-PCR. The run used an Illumina HiSeq 2500. The public reads were reprocessed in TCRdb via fastp at Q25 and MiXCR, keeping in-frame beta chains. Rows with one shared CDR3 protein collapse into an entry with the most common genes and DNA. This sample is represented by roughly 550,000 distinct CDR3 sequences; under 30% of them were singletons. Of the sample, roughly 2.8% is held by the ten largest clones. The sample was also linked to a second study, of T cells expressing NK-cell markers. As described in the second report: The TCR beta cDNA libraries were made using 5'RACE template switching, a step that added both a universal primer site and unique molecular identifiers.

The sample consisted of CD4+ T cells sorted from PBMCs, taken 11 to 12 days after vaccination. The receptor source for this set is a man aged 50 to 59 who received an inactivated influenza vaccine. Donor details come from another sample of the same person, matched by shared clones.

This chain connects TRBV11-2 to TRBJ2-5; 8 bases agree with TRBD2. The CDR3 totals 17 residues. CDR1 and CDR2 from the germline V gene are SGHAT and FQNNGV. J was trimmed by 4 bases and V by 0 bases; bases with no gene match: 10. CDR3 sequence reads: CASSLDLWASGLETQYF. The CDR3 bases are TGTGCCAGCAGCTTAGATCTATGGGCTAGCGGGTTAGAGACCCAGTACTTC. Drawing the rest from reference TRBV11-2 and TRBJ2-5, the complete variable domain is EAGVAQSPRYKIIEKRQSVAFWCNPISGHATLYWYQQILGQGPKLLIQFQNNGVVDDSQLPKDRFSAERLKGVDSTLKIQPAKLEDSAVYLCASSLDLWASGLETQYFGPGTRLLVL.

V is TRBV6-1 and J is TRBJ2-7; TRBD2 is a possible D gene (5 bases). V gave up 4 bases and J gave up 0 bases, with 16 bases separating them. Germline V lookup: CDR1 MNHNS, CDR2 SASEGT. The CDR3 is made up of 16 amino acids. CDR3 bases: TGTGCCAGCAGTGTGGGTTCAAGCGGATACTCCTACGAGCAGTACTTC. Translating it yields CASSVGSSGYSYEQYF.

The chain joins TRBV27 to TRBJ2-7; 7 bases agree with TRBD2. CDR1 MNHEY and CDR2 SMNVEV come from the germline V gene (reference sequence). The CDR3 runs to 12 residues. J was trimmed by 2 bases and V by 11 bases; bases with no gene match: 6. This chain's CDR3 is CAGRDLPYEQYF. DNA of the CDR3: TGTGCCGGGAGGGACCTCCCCTACGAGCAGTACTTC.

The rearrangement links TRBV3-1 to TRBJ2-2, with a tentative D call TRBD2 (5 bases). Deletions cut 2 bases from V and 4 bases from J, with 8 bases between. The CDR3 is 14 amino acids. Germline CDR1 LGHDT, CDR2 YNNKEL (reference sequence). In nucleotides, the CDR3 is TGTGCCAGCAGCCAACGGGATAGCACCGGGGAGCTGTTTTTT. It specifies CASSQRDSTGELFF.

This clonotype showed up just a few times. The genes are TRBV5-1 and TRBJ2-5, with a weak D call TRBD2 (6 bases). CDR3 length equals 14 residues. V lost 1 base and J 5 bases, leaving 12 bases between the germline ends. Germline V gene sequence: CDR1 SGHRS, CDR2 YFSETQ. The CDR3, as DNA: TGCGCCAGCAGCTTGAGGGATAGCGGCGAGACCCAGTACTTC. Protein sequence: CASSLRDSGETQYF.

This clonotype was seen more than once but under ten times. The chain is built from TRBV27 and TRBJ2-7, with 7 bases aligning to TRBD1. Per the germline V gene, CDR1 is MNHEY and CDR2 is SMNVEV (reference sequence). The CDR3 is 13 amino acids. Unmatched junction bases numbered 9, after V lost 8 bases and J lost 5 bases. CDR3 sequence: CASGPRQGHEQYF. The DNA for the CDR3 is TGTGCCAGCGGACCCAGACAGGGCCACGAGCAGTACTTC.

Ten or more counts support this clonotype. V and J are TRBV4-3 and TRBJ2-2, with 12 bases fitting TRBD1. The CDR3 spans 18 residues. Unmatched junction bases numbered 11, after V lost 5 bases and J lost 4 bases. The germline CDR1 and CDR2 sequences are LGHNA and YSLEER. The CDR3 coding sequence is TGCGCCAGCAGCGGTGCCGGGGACAGGGGGCTCGGCACCGGGGAGCTGTTTTTT. This sequence encodes CASSGAGDRGLGTGELFF.

This clonotype was counted only a few times. The chain is built from TRBV7-2 and TRBJ2-5; D gene ambiguous. This CDR3 region has 12 residues. Between the trimmed V and J ends, which lost 4 bases and 5 bases, there was a span of 8 bases. Germline CDR1 and CDR2: SGHTA and FQGNSA. The CDR3, as DNA: TGTGCCAGCAGCTATGGGGTTGAGACCCAGTACTTC. Its translation is CASSYGVETQYF.

This clonotype was seen repeatedly, ten times or more. The chain uses TRBV7-2 and TRBJ2-3; the D is unclear. V lost 5 bases, J lost 2 bases, and 8 bases lay in between. CDR1 and CDR2 (germline): SGHTA, FQGNSA. This CDR3 spans 13 amino acids. This CDR3 reads CASSVGATDTQYF. CDR3 nucleotides: TGTGCCAGCAGCGTAGGAGCCACAGATACGCAGTATTTT.

In this sample, this clonotype turned up a few times. J is TRBJ2-7 and V is TRBV5-1, with D unresolved. This CDR3 comprises 14 residues. Germline V gives CDR1 SGHRS, CDR2 YFSETQ. The germline V and J ends were trimmed by 5 bases and 2 bases, with 14 bases remaining between them. For the CDR3, the DNA is TGCGCCAGCAGACCCATTCCAGAGACCTACGAGCAGTACTTC. Encoded protein: CASRPIPETYEQYF. Based on the CDR3 plus reference TRBV5-1 and TRBJ2-7, the full variable domain is KAGVTQTPRYLIKTRGQQVTLSCSPISGHRSVSWYQQTPGQGLQFLFEYFSETQRNKGNFPGRFSGRQFSNSRSEMNVSTLELGDSALYLCASRPIPETYEQYFGPGTRLTVT.

Ten or more counts support this clonotype. The chain couples TRBV4-2 to TRBJ2-5, with D tentatively TRBD1 (6 bases). Per the germline V gene, CDR1 is LGHNA and CDR2 is YNFKEQ. V was pared by 2 bases and J by 5 bases, with 6 bases between. There are 12 residues in the CDR3. CDR3 protein: CASSQTGETQYF. The CDR3 region has the DNA TGTGCCAGCAGCCAAACAGGGGAGACCCAGTACTTC.

In this sample, this clonotype turned up a few times. V and J are TRBV20-1 and TRBJ2-7; TRBD1 matches at 7 bases. This CDR3 is 14 amino acids long. The trim removed 3 bases at V and 2 bases at J, leaving 7 bases unmatched. The germline V gene has CDR1 DFQATT and CDR2 SNEGSKA (reference sequence). CDR3 DNA: TGCAGTGCTAGGAGACAGGGTTCAGCCTACGAGCAGTACTTC. This encodes CSARRQGSAYEQYF.

The J gene is TRBJ2-3, the V gene TRBV20-1; D possibly uses TRBD1 or TRBD2 (5 bases each). V lost 7 bases to trimming and J lost 6 bases, with 14 bases between them. Germline V gene sequence: CDR1 DFQATT, CDR2 SNEGSKA (reference sequence). The CDR3 has 12 residues. CDR3 sequence: CSDMGVTDTQYF. In DNA form, the CDR3 reads TGCAGTGATATGGGGGTAACGGATACGCAGTATTTT.

The sample holds a few counts of this clonotype. The chain uses TRBV15 and TRBJ1-5; the D is unclear. Trimming removed 5 bases from V and 1 base from J, with 9 bases in between. The CDR3 is 14 residues long. CDR1 and CDR2 (germline): LNHNV, YYDKDF (reference sequence). The CDR3 here is CATSEAMSNQPQHF. CDR3 DNA sequence: TGTGCCACCAGCGAGGCGATGAGCAATCAGCCCCAGCATTTT.

The V call is TRBV7-2, the J call TRBJ2-7; TRBD2 aligns across 9 bases. This CDR3 has 16 residues. Trimming took 1 base from V and 4 from J; bases not matched to a gene: 8. Germline-derived CDR1 and CDR2 are SGHTA and FQGNSA. The CDR3 nucleotides are TGTGCCAGCAGCTTAGAGCTAGCGGGGTTGGGGTACGAGCAGTACTTC. Encoded protein: CASSLELAGLGYEQYF.

This clonotype appeared a few times. The chain combines TRBV5-1 with TRBJ2-7, with 13 nucleotides matching TRBD2. The CDR3 length is 19 residues. J gave up 0 bases and V 2 bases, and 11 bases lay outside the gene matches. CDR1 SGHRS and CDR2 YFSETQ come from the germline V gene. In nucleotides, the CDR3 is TGCGCCAGCAGCTTAAGATCCGGGACTAGCGGGATGGGCTCCTACGAGCAGTACTTC. It codes for CASSLRSGTSGMGSYEQYF.

This clonotype appeared a few times. The chain joins TRBV20-1 to TRBJ2-1; TRBD1 is a possible D gene (6 bases). Trimming left V 0 bases short and J 6 bases short, with 18 bases between. CDR3 length: 16 amino acids. Germline-derived CDR1 and CDR2 are DFQATT and SNEGSKA (reference sequence). CDR3 sequence: CSAREPGTPRSNEQFF. CDR3 bases: TGCAGTGCTAGAGAACCTGGGACACCGCGAAGCAATGAGCAGTTCTTC.

Only a few counts were recorded for this clonotype. The chain recombines TRBV4-2 with TRBJ1-6, with a weak D call TRBD1 (5 bases). Deletions cut 0 bases from V and 10 bases from J, with 19 bases between. The V gene's germline CDR1 is LGHNA and CDR2 YNFKEQ. This CDR3 spans 17 amino acids. CDR3 region: CASSQESGLRSRSPLHF. CDR3 nucleotides: TGTGCCAGCAGCCAAGAGTCAGGGCTTCGATCGAGGTCACCCCTCCACTTT.

This clonotype has at least ten counts. As DNA, the CDR3 is TGCGCCAGCAGCTTGGACAGGTCCTACGAGCAGTACTTC. This sequence encodes CASSLDRSYEQYF. The chain combines TRBV5-1 with TRBJ2-7; D may be TRBD1 (5 bases). CDR1 SGHRS and CDR2 YFSETQ come from the germline V gene. This CDR3 is built from 13 residues. V was cut by 0 bases and J by 1 base, with 5 bases left in between.

The chain joins TRBV30 to TRBJ1-1, with a tentative D call TRBD1 (6 bases). The CDR3 extends over 13 amino acids. Trimming pared 2 bases from V and 0 bases from J, leaving 7 bases between. CDR1 is GTSNPN and CDR2 is SVGIG in the germline V gene (reference sequence). This chain's CDR3 is CAWSTGMNTEAFF. The CDR3 coding sequence is TGTGCCTGGAGTACAGGGATGAACACTGAAGCTTTCTTT. Full variable domain (rest looked up from reference TRBV30 and TRBJ1-1): SQTIHQWPATLVQPVGSPLSLECTVEGTSNPNLYWYRQAAGRGLQLLFYSVGIGQISSEVPQNLSASRPQDRQFILSSKKLLLSDSGFYLCAWSTGMNTEAFFGQGTRLTVV.

This clonotype was recorded at least ten times. The chain is built from TRBV7-8 and TRBJ2-3; possible D gene TRBD2, 6 bases. V was cut by 3 bases and J by 4 bases, with 14 bases left in between. CDR1 SGHVS and CDR2 FQNEAQ come from the germline V gene. This CDR3 has 15 residues. CDR3 residues: CASSLDRRAPDTQYF. The CDR3 nucleotides read TGTGCCAGCAGCTTGGATCGGAGGGCCCCAGATACGCAGTATTTT.

The genes are TRBV20-1 and TRBJ2-1; the match to TRBD2 covers 7 bases. Germline loops: CDR1 DFQATT, CDR2 SNEGSKA (reference sequence). After removal of 3 bases from V and 9 bases from J, the junction contained 8 bases not matched to a gene. The length of the CDR3 is 13 residues. The CDR3 region has the DNA TGCAGTGCTAGCGGGCTTTGGGGGGGTGAGCAGTTCTTC. Protein: CSASGLWGGEQFF.

The V gene is TRBV10-3, the J gene TRBJ2-7; 8 bases fit TRBD2. From germline, CDR1 is ENHRY and CDR2 SYGVKD. The CDR3 consists of 16 residues. The V and J ends lost 6 bases and 5 bases, in that order; junction bases with no gene match: 15. CDR3 DNA sequence: TGTGCCATCAGCGCAACCTCGGGGGGGCCTATGGACGAGCAGTACTTC. Protein product: CAISATSGGPMDEQYF.

This chain uses TRBV28 with TRBJ2-7; perhaps D is TRBD1 or TRBD2 (6 bases each). Germline CDR1 is MDHEN and CDR2 is SYDVKM. There are 13 residues in the CDR3. Trimming removed 6 bases at V and 3 bases at J, with 12 bases between. The CDR3 reads CASRMGGGYEQYF. CDR3 nucleotide sequence: TGTGCCAGCAGGATGGGGGGCGGCTACGAGCAGTACTTC.

This clonotype appeared a few times. The chain uses TRBV7-9 and TRBJ2-5; no reliable D call. Trimming cost V 5 bases and J 2 bases, with 15 bases left between them. The germline CDR1 and CDR2 sequences are SEHNR and FQNEAQ (reference sequence). The CDR3 length is 15 residues. CDR3 loop: CASSPVGRRQETQYF. The CDR3 DNA follows: TGTGCCAGCAGCCCGGTTGGGCGTCGGCAAGAGACCCAGTACTTC.

Here the CDR3 reads CASSQEPANGAYEQYF. CDR3 in DNA: TGTGCCAGCAGCCAAGAACCCGCCAACGGGGCCTACGAGCAGTACTTC. This chain uses TRBV3-1 with TRBJ2-7, with D tentatively TRBD2 (5 bases). Between the trimmed V and J ends, which lost 0 bases and 2 bases, there was a span of 14 bases. Germline CDR1 reads LGHDT; CDR2 reads YNNKEL (reference sequence). The CDR3 loop spans 16 amino acids.

The chain combines TRBV28 with TRBJ1-6; TRBD1 is a possible D gene (6 bases). Trimming pared 6 bases from V and 0 bases from J, leaving 12 bases between. The CDR3 contains 16 residues. Per germline, CDR1 MDHEN and CDR2 SYDVKM. DNA for the CDR3: TGTGCCAGCAGAACACAGGGCTCCTCCTATAATTCACCCCTCCACTTT. Its translation: CASRTQGSSYNSPLHF.

The chain is built from TRBV20-1 and TRBJ2-1; tentatively, D is TRBD2 (6 bases). Germline V CDR1 and CDR2: DFQATT, SNEGSKA (reference sequence). The CDR3 covers 18 residues. V was clipped by 2 bases and J by 7 bases, with 27 bases between them. The CDR3 DNA reads as TGCAGTGCTAGAAGGGGTTGGAGTGGCGGGGATCTTAAGAATGAGCAGTTCTTC. This gives the protein CSARRGWSGGDLKNEQFF.

J is TRBJ2-4 and V is TRBV30, with D unresolved. V lost 7 bases, J lost 7 bases, and 11 bases lay in between. Germline V CDR1 and CDR2: GTSNPN, SVGIG (reference sequence). CDR3 length: 11 amino acids. The CDR3 here is CASYTGNIQYF. The CDR3 nucleotides read TGTGCCTCGTACACTGGGAACATTCAGTACTTC. Filled out from reference TRBV30 and TRBJ2-4, the complete variable domain reads SQTIHQWPATLVQPVGSPLSLECTVEGTSNPNLYWYRQAAGRGLQLLFYSVGIGQISSEVPQNLSASRPQDRQFILSSKKLLLSDSGFYLCASYTGNIQYFGAGTRLSVL.

V gene TRBV20-1 combines with J gene TRBJ2-5; 13 nucleotides agree with TRBD2. With V trimmed by 6 bases and J by 1 base, 8 bases remained unmatched. The CDR3 extends over 16 amino acids. Germline lookup yields CDR1 DFQATT and CDR2 SNEGSKA (reference sequence). CDR3 protein: CSAPNRLAGGQETQYF. The CDR3 coding sequence is TGCAGTGCCCCGAATCGACTAGCGGGGGGCCAAGAGACCCAGTACTTC.

The chain is built from TRBV2 and TRBJ1-1; D unresolved. Germline assignment: CDR1 SNHLY and CDR2 FYNNEI. This CDR3 is 14 amino acids long. With 6 bases removed from V and 0 bases from J, the gap between germline ends came to 11 bases. CDR3 in amino acids: CASRGRTMNTEAFF. In DNA, the CDR3 is TGTGCCAGCAGAGGAAGGACTATGAACACTGAAGCTTTCTTT.